A selection of T cell receptor beta chains follows, all from one sample in a study of cytomegalovirus exposure and HLA in healthy donors. Method: immunoSEQ multiplex PCR; TCRdb's copy keeps in-frame clones and lacks some. The sample holds about 90,000 clones, roughly three fifths seen once. The sequencing input was PBMCs. These TCRs come from a man aged 25-45 years in good health and CMV-seronegative. The CDR3 runs from the conserved cysteine through the conserved F or W. D genes are given only for firm matches. Some rows have no size entry. The others give once, few or many, or a class for an expanded clone.

size: .
D: TRBD1
J: TRBJ2-5
V: TRBV5-1
DNA: TGCGCCAGCAGCCGCGGACAGGGAGTTTGGGAGGCCCAGTACTTC
CDR3: CASSRGQGVWEAQYF

size: once
D: .
J: TRBJ2-1
V: TRBV28
DNA: TGTGCCAGCAGACCACCTGACAACTACAATGAGCAGTTCTTC
CDR3: CASRPPDNYNEQFF

size: .
D: TRBD2
J: TRBJ2-1
V: TRBV5-4
DNA: TGTGCCAGCAGCGGTGGGGGACTAGCCCACAATGAGCAGTTCTTC
CDR3: CASSGGGLAHNEQFF

size: few
D: TRBD1
J: TRBJ2-5
V: TRBV10-3
DNA: TGTGCCACCCGAGAGGCCGGACAGGGCAAGACCCAGTACTTC
CDR3: CATREAGQGKTQYF

size: .
D: TRBD1
J: TRBJ2-1
V: TRBV14
DNA: TGTGCCAGCAGCCACGACAGGGTCAATGAGCAGTTCTTC
CDR3: CASSHDRVNEQFF

size: once
D: .
J: TRBJ2-6
V: TRBV7-6
DNA: TGTGCCAGCAGCTTCACTTCTGGGGCCAACGTCCTGACTTTC
CDR3: CASSFTSGANVLTF

size: once
D: .
J: TRBJ1-2
V: TRBV5-4
DNA: TGTGCCAGCAGCTTGGGTGGGGCATGGGGCTACACCTTC
CDR3: CASSLGGAWGYTF

size: few
D: .
J: TRBJ2-7
V: TRBV20-1
DNA: TGCAGCAACGGGGAAAACTACGAGCAGTACTTC
CDR3: CSNGENYEQYF

size: many
D: .
J: TRBJ1-2
V: TRBV6-1
DNA: TGTGCCAGCAGTGATCGAGGGCCGAGAGGCTACACCTTC
CDR3: CASSDRGPRGYTF

size: .
D: .
J: TRBJ2-1
V: TRBV10-3
DNA: TGTGCCATCTCTCACTCACTACGATACGACAATGAGCAGTTCTTC
CDR3: CAISHSLRYDNEQFF

size: .
D: TRBD1
J: TRBJ1-6
V: TRBV5-1
DNA: TGCGCCAGCAGCTTGGCCCCGACAGGGGATAATTCACCCCTCCACTTT
CDR3: CASSLAPTGDNSPLHF

size: .
D: .
J: TRBJ2-5
V: TRBV19
DNA: TGTGCCAGTAGTATCACAGGCCTTATGGAGACCCAGTACTTC
CDR3: CASSITGLMETQYF

size: .
D: .
J: TRBJ1-5
V: TRBV7-2
DNA: TGTGCCAGCAGCTTAGCTGGCGGGGGTGGAAATCAGCCCCAGCATTTT
CDR3: CASSLAGGGGNQPQHF

size: once
D: .
J: TRBJ2-5
V: TRBV6-5
DNA: TGTGCCAGCAGTCGAACGGGATACCTAGAAGAGACCCAGTACTTC
CDR3: CASSRTGYLEETQYF

size: few
D: TRBD2
J: TRBJ2-5
V: TRBV7-8
DNA: TGTGCCAGCAGCCGAGAGGGACTACCACAAGAGACCCAGTACTTC
CDR3: CASSREGLPQETQYF

size: .
D: TRBD1
J: TRBJ1-1
V: TRBV5-1
DNA: TGCGCCAGCAGCGTGACAGGGGGCTCGAACACTGAAGCTTTCTTT
CDR3: CASSVTGGSNTEAFF